A selection of T cell receptor beta chains follows, all from one sample in a study of T cell clones after liver transplantation. Using immunoSEQ multiplex PCR, the repertoire was profiled, and TCRdb retains in-frame clones only, with some absent. The repertoire has more than 45,000 clones, 70% to 80% of them found once; the top ten carry approximately 2.6%. Material: CD4+ T cells from blood, obtained at the roughly 15-month timepoint. The receptors derive from a human patient who received a liver transplant. The graft donor may have contributed some T cells. Both conserved end residues are part of each CDR3. The order of the fields is CDR3 DNA, CDR3 protein, CDR3 length, V gene, clone size, D gene, J gene. A D gene is named only where the DNA matches it firmly. Clone size is shown for a subset of rows, as once, few, many or a class of expanded clone.

TGTGCCAGCTCACCAAGGGACGCCCGCCAAGAGACCCAGTACTTC CASSPRDARQETQYF 15 TRBV18 once . TRBJ2-5
TGTGCCTGGAGTGTACGAGGGGGGTACAATGAGCAGTTCTTC CAWSVRGGYNEQFF 14 TRBV30 . . TRBJ2-1
TGCAGCGTGACTAGCGGGAGGGCTCAAGAGCAGTTCTTC CSVTSGRAQEQFF 13 TRBV29-1 . TRBD2 TRBJ2-1
TGTGCCAGCACCCAGATGTCGTACGAGCAGTACTTC CASTQMSYEQYF 12 TRBV6-1 . . TRBJ2-7
TGTGCCAGCTCACCATTGGCACAAGAAGCTTTCTTT CASSPLAQEAFF 12 TRBV18 . . TRBJ1-1
TGTGCCAGCAGCTTAGGGAGTCGCCCTCTGGAGCAGTACTTC CASSLGSRPLEQYF 14 TRBV7-2 . . TRBJ2-7
TGCAGTGCTAGCGAGGGAGGTGGCTACACCTTC CSASEGGGYTF 11 TRBV20-1 . . TRBJ1-2
TGTGCCAGCAGTGTCAGGGGCGGGAGGGCTGCAGATACGCAGTATTTT CASSVRGGRAADTQYF 16 TRBV27 few TRBD2 TRBJ2-3
TGTGCCAGCAGCCGGTTAAGAGATACGCAGTATTTT CASSRLRDTQYF 12 TRBV5-8 once . TRBJ2-3
TGTGCCAGCAGTCATAGTAGCTCCTATAATTCACCCCTCCACTTT CASSHSSSYNSPLHF 15 TRBV28 few . TRBJ1-6
TGTGCCTGGAGTCGCGGGGGCAGAGAAGATACGCAGTATTTT CAWSRGGREDTQYF 14 TRBV30 few . TRBJ2-3
TGCGCCAGCAGCGAGGGACTAATAAACACAGATACGCAGTATTTT CASSEGLINTDTQYF 15 TRBV5-1 . TRBD2 TRBJ2-3
TGTGCCAGCAGCGTAGTAAGCGCAGATACGCAGTATTTT CASSVVSADTQYF 13 TRBV9 . . TRBJ2-3
TGTGCCAGCAGCTTGGTTGGTGGAAACACCATATATTTT CASSLVGGNTIYF 13 TRBV5-6 few . TRBJ1-3